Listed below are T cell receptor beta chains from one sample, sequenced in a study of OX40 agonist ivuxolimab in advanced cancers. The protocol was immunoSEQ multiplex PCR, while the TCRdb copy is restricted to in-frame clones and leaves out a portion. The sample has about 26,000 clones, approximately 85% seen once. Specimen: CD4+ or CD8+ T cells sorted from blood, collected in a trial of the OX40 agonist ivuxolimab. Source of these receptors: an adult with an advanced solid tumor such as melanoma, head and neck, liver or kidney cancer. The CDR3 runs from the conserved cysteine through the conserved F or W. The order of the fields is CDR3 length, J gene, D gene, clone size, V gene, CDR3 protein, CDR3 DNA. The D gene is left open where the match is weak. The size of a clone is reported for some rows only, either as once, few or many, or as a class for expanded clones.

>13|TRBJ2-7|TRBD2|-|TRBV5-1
CASRGRESYEQYF
TGCGCCAGCCGTGGGCGGGAGTCCTACGAGCAGTACTTC
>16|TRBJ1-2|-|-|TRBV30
CAWGAWRFSSNYGYTF
TGTGCCTGGGGAGCGTGGAGGTTCTCGTCTAACTATGGCTACACCTTC
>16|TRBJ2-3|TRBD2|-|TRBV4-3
CASSRELAGGMDTQYF
TGCGCCAGCAGCCGGGAATTAGCGGGGGGCATGGATACGCAGTATTTT
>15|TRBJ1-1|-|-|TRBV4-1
CASSLGGGGNTEAFF
TGCGCCAGCAGCCTGGGGGGAGGAGGGAACACTGAAGCTTTCTTT
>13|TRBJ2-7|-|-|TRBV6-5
CASTLELDYEQYF
TGTGCCAGCACCCTGGAACTGGACTACGAGCAGTACTTC
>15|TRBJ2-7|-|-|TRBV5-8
CASSLLAGPSYEQYF
TGTGCCAGCAGCTTGTTGGCAGGTCCCTCCTACGAGCAGTACTTC
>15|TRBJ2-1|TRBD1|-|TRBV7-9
CASSLAQGARDEQFF
TGTGCCAGCAGCTTAGCGCAGGGGGCGAGGGATGAGCAGTTCTTC
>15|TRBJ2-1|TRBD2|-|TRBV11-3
CASSLGTSSYNEQFF
TGTGCCAGCAGCTTAGGGACTAGTTCCTACAATGAGCAGTTCTTC
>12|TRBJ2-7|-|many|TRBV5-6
CASSGPSYEQYF
TGTGCCAGCAGCGGACCGTCCTACGAGCAGTACTTC
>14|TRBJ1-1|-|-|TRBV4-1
CASSQDVRELEAFF
TGCGCCAGCAGCCAAGACGTCAGGGAGCTTGAAGCTTTCTTT
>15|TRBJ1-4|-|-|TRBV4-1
CASSLSSGVNEKLFF
TGCGCCAGCAGCCTTTCGTCGGGGGTTAATGAAAAACTGTTTTTT
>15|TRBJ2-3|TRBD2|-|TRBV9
CASTPSGSFADTQYF
TGTGCCAGCACGCCTAGCGGGAGTTTCGCAGATACGCAGTATTTT
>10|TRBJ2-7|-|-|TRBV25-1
CASRGYEQYF
TGTGCCAGCAGGGGCTACGAGCAGTACTTC
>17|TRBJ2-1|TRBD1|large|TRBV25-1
CASSNLPGQGADDEQFF
TGTGCCAGCAGTAACCTTCCGGGACAGGGGGCCGACGATGAGCAGTTCTTC
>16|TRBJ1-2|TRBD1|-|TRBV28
CASSLDGQGLNYGYTF
TGTGCCAGCAGTTTAGACGGACAGGGACTTAACTATGGCTACACCTTC
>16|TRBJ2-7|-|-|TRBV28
CASSSPSSLAYYEQYF
TGTGCCAGCAGTTCCCCCTCCTCGCTGGCTTACTACGAGCAGTACTTC
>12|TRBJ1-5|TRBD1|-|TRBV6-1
CASRDSRQPQHF
TGTGCCAGCCGGGACAGCCGGCAGCCCCAGCATTTT